The 20 T cell receptor beta chains below come from one sample, sequenced in a study of molecular identifiers for immune sequencing clone quantification. Each CDR3 protein gets one entry after TCRdb re-called the PCR reads with MiXCR. In the table there are more than 250,000 distinct CDR3 sequences, about a fifth of which are singletons. The sample consisted of naive CD8+ T cells from blood, with Jurkat cell RNA spiked in. Described subset: FACS-sorted CD8+CD4-CCR7+CD45RA+ naive T cells. The receptors derive from a human donor in good health. Some libraries in this study had Jurkat cell RNA spiked in.

This clonotype was recorded many times. V is TRBV4-1 and J is TRBJ1-1, with D unresolved. Germline assignment: CDR1 MGHRA and CDR2 YSYEKL. Trimming removed 0 bases from V and 1 base from J, with 3 bases in between. The CDR3 has 13 amino acids. CDR3 residues: CASSQESNTEAFF. The CDR3 region has the DNA TGCGCCAGCAGCCAAGAGTCGAACACTGAAGCTTTCTTT.

For this clonotype: This clone may be a read error of a much larger clone one base away. CDR3 DNA sequence: TGTGCCAGCAGCGTCCCCGGACGAAGCAATCAGTCCCAGCATTTT. The encoded protein is CASSVPGRSNQSQHF. V usage is TRBV6-2 or TRBV6-3 and J usage is TRBJ1-5; D ambiguous. The CDR3 spans 15 residues. CDR1 is MNHEY and CDR2 is SVGEGT in the germline V gene.

This clonotype was observed many times. This chain joins TRBV6-2 or TRBV6-3 and TRBJ2-5; D is ambiguous. The V gene's germline CDR1 is MNHEY and CDR2 SVGEGT. This CDR3 is built from 15 residues. Trimming stripped 2 bases from V and 0 bases from J, with 10 bases between. The DNA for the CDR3 is TGTGCCAGCAGTTACGGTCCCAGTGACCAAGAGACCCAGTACTTC. This translates into CASSYGPSDQETQYF.

As for this clonotype: This clone may be a read error of a much larger clone one base away. No conserved phenylalanine or tryptophan is present at the end of the CDR3, so a read error is the likely explanation. The chain couples TRBV20-1 to TRBJ2-1, with D perhaps matching TRBD2 (6 bases). V was pared by 5 bases and J by 4 bases, with 15 bases between. CDR3 length: 14 residues. Germline V gene sequence: CDR1 DFQATT, CDR2 SNEGSKA (reference sequence). The CDR3 spells CSARARRGYNEQFL. DNA for the CDR3: TGCAGTGCTCGGGCGCGGCGGGGTTACAATGAGCAGTTCCTC.

This clonotype has ten or more counts. This rearrangement joins TRBV12-3 or TRBV12-4 to TRBJ2-4, with D uncertain. This CDR3 comprises 18 residues. Between the trimmed V and J ends, which lost 6 bases and 0 bases, there was a span of 21 bases. As DNA, the CDR3 is TGTGCCAGCAGCCGAGTAGGGTCCGAAAGTCTAGCCAAAAACATTCAGTACTTC. Its protein is CASSRVGSESLAKNIQYF.

The chain has TRBV6-5 and TRBJ2-1; TRBD1 aligns across 9 bases. V shed 2 bases and J 5 bases; nucleotides not matched to a gene: 16. The CDR3 runs to 19 residues. Germline loops: CDR1 MNHEY, CDR2 SVGAGI. The CDR3 region is CASSYEGTGMPTLHNEQFF. The CDR3, as DNA: TGTGCCAGCAGTTACGAAGGGACAGGGATGCCCACCCTACACAATGAGCAGTTCTTC.

Concerning this clonotype itself: This clone may be a read error of a much larger clone one base away. The CDR3 spells CAWEEGTGEQHF. DNA for the CDR3: TGTGCCTGGGAAGAGGGTACGGGGGAGCAGCACTTC. The chain couples TRBV30 to TRBJ2-7, with D possibly being TRBD2 (6 bases). From germline, CDR1 is GTSNPN and CDR2 SVGIG (reference sequence). CDR3 size: 12 residues.

This clonotype showed up many times. The junction differs from germline at one of its ends, possibly a read error. The J gene is TRBJ1-2, the V gene TRBV7-9, with TRBD1 as a possible D gene (6 bases). There are 15 residues in the CDR3. Germline loops: CDR1 SEHNR, CDR2 FQNEAQ (reference sequence). In DNA, the CDR3 is TGTGCCAGCAGCTACACAGGGTGGAGGAACTCTGGCTACACCTTC. Its translation is CASSYTGWRNSGYTF.

This chain connects TRBV19 to TRBJ2-7; D is ambiguous. In germline, CDR1 is LNHDA, CDR2 SQIVND (reference sequence). Trimming removed 7 bases from V and 3 bases from J, with 13 bases in between. This CDR3 region has 13 residues. The CDR3 loop reads CASMSSFHYEQYF. The CDR3 region has the DNA TGTGCCAGTATGAGCTCCTTTCACTACGAGCAGTACTTC. Drawing the rest from reference TRBV19 and TRBJ2-7, the complete variable domain is DGGITQSPKYLFRKEGQNVTLSCEQNLNHDAMYWYRQDPGQGLRLIYYSQIVNDFQKGDIAEGYSVSREKKESFPLTVTSAQKNPTAFYLCASMSSFHYEQYFGPGTRLTVT.

On this clonotype: Just one base apart from a much larger clone, this may be a read error. The chain joins TRBV6-5 to TRBJ2-1; D may be TRBD2 (5 bases). The ends were cut back, 10 bases at V and 7 bases at J, with 14 bases in the middle. Germline lookup yields CDR1 MNHEY and CDR2 SVGAGI. The CDR3 is 12 residues long. This CDR3 is CANRNGKNEQFF. DNA of the CDR3: TGTGCCAACAGAAACGGGAAGAATGAGCAGTTCTTC.

This clonotype was observed a few times. This sequence joins TRBV20-1 and TRBJ2-3, with D tentatively TRBD2 (5 bases). The germline V and J ends were trimmed by 2 bases and 4 bases, with 10 bases remaining between them. CDR1 DFQATT and CDR2 SNEGSKA come from the germline V gene (reference sequence). This CDR3 is built from 13 residues. For the CDR3, the DNA is TGCAGTGCTAGAAGTGGGAGTTCAGATACGCAGTATTTT. Its translation: CSARSGSSDTQYF.

The chain joins TRBV28 to TRBJ2-3; the match to TRBD2 covers 8 bases. The V gene end was trimmed by 3 bases and the J gene end by 2 bases; junction bases not matched to a gene: 4. This CDR3 has 15 amino acids. Germline CDR1 is MDHEN and CDR2 is SYDVKM. The CDR3 reads CASSFTGLATDTQYF. The CDR3 DNA reads as TGTGCCAGCAGTTTTACCGGACTAGCCACAGATACGCAGTATTTT.

This clonotype showed up many times. The chain links TRBV20-1 to TRBJ2-1; D tentatively fits TRBD1 or TRBD2 (6 bases each). The V gene lost 5 bases and the J gene lost 2 bases, with 19 bases spanning the gap. The germline V gene has CDR1 DFQATT and CDR2 SNEGSKA (reference sequence). The CDR3 runs 16 residues. CDR3 sequence reads: CSAGGLHREPYNEQFF. CDR3 sequence (DNA): TGCAGTGCTGGGGGGCTCCACAGGGAACCCTACAATGAGCAGTTCTTC.

This clonotype was recorded a few times. The chain has TRBV6-2 or TRBV6-3 and TRBJ2-5, with D perhaps TRBD1 (5 bases). Germline loops: CDR1 MNHEY, CDR2 SVGEGT. The CDR3 covers 14 residues. Trimming left V 6 bases short and J 5 bases short, with 16 bases between. CDR3 DNA: TGTGCCAGCAGCCATAAGGGGTTGCTGGAGACCCAGTACTTC. As protein: CASSHKGLLETQYF.

In this sample, this clonotype turned up a few times. This chain joins TRBV6-2 or TRBV6-3 and TRBJ2-3; TRBD2 matches at 7 bases. CDR1 MNHEY and CDR2 SVGEGT come from the germline V gene. V gave up 0 bases and J gave up 2 bases; unmatched junction bases: 8. CDR3 size: 17 residues. DNA for the CDR3: TGTGCCAGCAGTTACTCGGGGATAGCGGGTTTCACAGATACGCAGTATTTT. Amino acid sequence: CASSYSGIAGFTDTQYF.

This clonotype appeared many times. V gene TRBV2 combines with J gene TRBJ2-6; no clear D. The CDR3 covers 17 residues. The V gene lost 6 bases and the J gene lost 0 bases, with 15 bases spanning the gap. Germline V gene sequence: CDR1 SNHLY, CDR2 FYNNEI. CDR3 coding DNA: TGTGCCAGCAGACGATCAGAACAGAACTCTGGGGCCAACGTCCTGACTTTC. Its protein product is CASRRSEQNSGANVLTF. The full variable domain, with the rest looked up from reference TRBV2 and TRBJ2-6, is EPEVTQTPSHQVTQMGQEVILRCVPISNHLYFYWYRQILGQKVEFLVSFYNNEISEKSEIFDDQFSVERPDGSNFTLKIRSTKLEDSAMYFCASRRSEQNSGANVLTFGAGSRLTVL.

This clonotype has ten or more counts. V is TRBV5-4 and J is TRBJ1-1, with a weak D call TRBD1 (5 bases). Trimming shortened V by 3 bases and J by 0 bases, and 9 bases separated the two germline ends. CDR1 and CDR2 from the germline V gene are SGHNT and YYREEE (reference sequence). The CDR3 runs 14 residues. Written as DNA, the CDR3 is TGTGCCAGCAGCTGGGGCATGATGAACACTGAAGCTTTCTTT. It encodes CASSWGMMNTEAFF.

This clonotype was picked up many times. The chain employs TRBV9 and TRBJ2-7; weak D call: TRBD1 (5 bases). Trimming stripped 4 bases from V and 0 bases from J, with 11 bases between. The CDR3 is 14 amino acids. Germline CDR1 and CDR2: SGDLS and YYNGEE. CDR3 in amino acids: CASSPTESSYEQYF. The CDR3 nucleotides read TGTGCCAGCAGCCCGACAGAAAGCTCCTACGAGCAGTACTTC.

This clonotype was recorded many times. J is TRBJ2-3 and V is TRBV7-2; D not resolved. The CDR3 contains 13 residues. Germline V gene lookup returns CDR1 SGHTA and CDR2 FQGNSA. Between the trimmed V and J ends, which lost 5 bases and 4 bases, there was a span of 10 bases. The CDR3 nucleotides are TGTGCCAGCAGCGCGGCTGGCCCAGATACGCAGTATTTT. Its protein is CASSAAGPDTQYF.

This clonotype was detected a few times. V and J are TRBV6-2 or TRBV6-3 and TRBJ2-7, with 10 bases aligning to TRBD2. The germline CDR1 and CDR2 sequences are MNHEY and SVGEGT. V dropped 2 bases and J dropped 9; count of bases not matched to a gene: 7. The CDR3 runs to 14 residues. The CDR3 reads CASSYGLAGVRQYF. The CDR3 bases are TGTGCCAGCAGTTACGGGCTAGCGGGAGTTCGGCAGTACTTC.